These T cell receptor beta chains were read from a single sample in a study of OX40 agonist ivuxolimab in advanced cancers. Sequenced by immunoSEQ multiplex PCR; TCRdb stores in-frame clones only, minus some. The sample shows 12,000 or so clones, roughly 80% of them seen only once. The sequences come from CD4+ or CD8+ T cells sorted from blood, collected in a trial of the OX40 agonist ivuxolimab. Receptors were obtained from an adult with an advanced solid tumor such as melanoma, head and neck, liver or kidney cancer. The CDR3 runs from the conserved cysteine through the conserved F or W. A D gene is named only where the DNA matches it firmly. Size is stated for part of the rows, as once, few or many counts, or as a class when the clone is expanded.

clone size: -
D gene: -
J gene: TRBJ1-2
V gene: TRBV4-1
CDR3 protein: CASSQEGREGYGYTF
CDR3 DNA: TGCGCCAGCAGCCAAGAAGGGAGGGAGGGATATGGCTACACCTTC

clone size: -
D gene: -
J gene: TRBJ1-5
V gene: TRBV2
CDR3 protein: CASRPNPSNQPQHF
CDR3 DNA: TGTGCCAGCCGCCCCAACCCGAGCAATCAGCCCCAGCATTTT

clone size: -
D gene: TRBD1
J gene: TRBJ2-1
V gene: TRBV5-4
CDR3 protein: CASSATGGLNEQFF
CDR3 DNA: TGTGCCAGCAGCGCGACAGGGGGCCTCAATGAGCAGTTCTTC

clone size: -
D gene: -
J gene: TRBJ2-1
V gene: TRBV4-1
CDR3 protein: CASSPKDSNEQFF
CDR3 DNA: TGCGCCAGCAGCCCCAAGGACAGTAATGAGCAGTTCTTC

clone size: -
D gene: TRBD1
J gene: TRBJ2-7
V gene: TRBV30
CDR3 protein: CAWSAGTGDVHEQYF
CDR3 DNA: TGTGCCTGGAGCGCCGGGACAGGGGATGTCCACGAGCAGTACTTC

clone size: once
D gene: -
J gene: TRBJ2-7
V gene: TRBV19
CDR3 protein: CASSGDDRSAYEQYF
CDR3 DNA: TGTGCCAGTAGTGGCGACGACAGGTCCGCCTACGAGCAGTACTTC

clone size: once
D gene: TRBD1
J gene: TRBJ2-7
V gene: TRBV7-9
CDR3 protein: CASSSAGTGISYEQYF
CDR3 DNA: TGTGCCAGCAGCTCGGCGGGGACAGGGATCTCCTACGAGCAGTACTTC

clone size: -
D gene: -
J gene: TRBJ2-7
V gene: TRBV27
CDR3 protein: CASSLSRGSYEQYF
CDR3 DNA: TGTGCCAGCAGTTTAAGCCGGGGGAGCTACGAGCAGTACTTC

clone size: -
D gene: -
J gene: TRBJ1-2
V gene: TRBV27
CDR3 protein: CASSLSGRLNYGYTF
CDR3 DNA: TGTGCCAGCAGTTTATCGGGGCGCTTAAACTATGGCTACACCTTC

clone size: -
D gene: TRBD1
J gene: TRBJ1-1
V gene: TRBV5-6
CDR3 protein: CASSSGGEAEAFF
CDR3 DNA: TGTGCCAGCAGCTCAGGGGGCGAGGCTGAAGCTTTCTTT

clone size: -
D gene: -
J gene: TRBJ2-7
V gene: TRBV19
CDR3 protein: CASSMGRGAYEQYF
CDR3 DNA: TGTGCCAGTAGTATGGGACGGGGAGCCTACGAGCAGTACTTC

clone size: -
D gene: -
J gene: TRBJ2-2
V gene: TRBV13
CDR3 protein: CASSFGVAGELFF
CDR3 DNA: TGTGCCAGCAGCTTCGGGGTAGCCGGGGAGCTGTTTTTT

clone size: -
D gene: TRBD1
J gene: TRBJ2-1
V gene: TRBV4-2
CDR3 protein: CASSGGTGSNEQFF
CDR3 DNA: TGTGCCAGCAGCGGGGGGACAGGGAGCAATGAGCAGTTCTTC

clone size: -
D gene: TRBD1
J gene: TRBJ1-4
V gene: TRBV12-5
CDR3 protein: CASGFYVRDSHEKLFF
CDR3 DNA: TGTGCTAGTGGTTTCTATGTCCGGGACAGCCATGAAAAACTGTTTTTT